Below are 32 T cell receptor beta chains sequenced from a single sample in a study of cytomegalovirus exposure and HLA in healthy donors. Vbeta (60) and Jbeta (13) primers were used in the PCR. Libraries were prepared by immunoSEQ multiplex PCR; TCRdb keeps only in-frame clonotypes and omits some of them. The sample holds 120,000 to 150,000 clones, around 86% seen once. The material sequenced was PBMCs. These receptor sequences come from a woman under 40 in good health and CMV-seronegative.

The V gene is TRBV27, the J gene TRBJ2-7; 9 bases fit TRBD2. The CDR3 runs to 14 residues. Germline V lookup: CDR1 MNHEY, CDR2 SMNVEV (reference sequence). Losses at the gene ends were 2 bases for V and 3 bases for J; bases not matched to a gene: 2. The CDR3 nucleotides read TGTGCCAGCAGTTTAGGGCGGGAGGGCTACGAGCAGTACTTC. Its protein product is CASSLGREGYEQYF.

The rearrangement uses TRBV10-3 and TRBJ1-1; D is unclear. V dropped 4 bases and J dropped 1 base, with 7 bases sitting between them. This CDR3 is 13 amino acids long. The V gene's germline CDR1 is ENHRY and CDR2 SYGVKD. The CDR3 loop reads CAISASGNTEAFF. As DNA, the CDR3 is TGTGCCATCAGTGCCTCAGGGAACACTGAAGCTTTCTTT.

CDR3 amino acids: CASRSSGGAYNEQFF. Written as DNA, the CDR3 is TGCGCCAGCAGGTCTAGCGGGGGGGCCTACAATGAGCAGTTCTTC. This chain connects TRBV5-1 to TRBJ2-1; TRBD2 matches at 12 bases. Per germline, CDR1 SGHRS and CDR2 YFSETQ. V was clipped by 5 bases and J by 2 bases; unmatched bases: 2. CDR3 length: 15 residues.

This clone has just a few counts. V and J are TRBV5-1 and TRBJ2-2; unclear D gene. Trimming took 7 bases from V and 3 from J, leaving 4 bases between them. The CDR3 consists of 11 residues. Germline V gene sequence: CDR1 SGHRS, CDR2 YFSETQ. The CDR3: CASSDTGELFF. As DNA, the CDR3 is TGCGCCAGCTCTGACACCGGGGAGCTGTTTTTT.

In its sample, this clone was seen a few times. The genes are TRBV6-1 and TRBJ1-5; maybe TRBD1 (6 bases). This CDR3 is 16 amino acids long. Germline assignment: CDR1 MNHNS and CDR2 SASEGT. V lost 4 bases, J lost 4 bases, and 17 bases lay in between. CDR3 loop: CASSAFGTSLNQPQHF. CDR3 nucleotide sequence: TGTGCCAGCAGTGCCTTCGGGACATCCCTTAATCAGCCCCAGCATTTT.

This chain links TRBV7-9 with TRBJ1-3; D possibly corresponds to TRBD1 (5 bases). The germline V and J ends were trimmed by 5 bases and 0 bases, with 8 bases remaining between them. The germline CDR1 and CDR2 sequences are SEHNR and FQNEAQ (reference sequence). The CDR3 runs 14 residues. In DNA form, the CDR3 reads TGTGCCAGCAGCGTAGGGGCCTCTGGAAACACCATATATTTT. This codes for CASSVGASGNTIYF.

The chain couples TRBV7-2 to TRBJ2-7; 9 bases align to TRBD1. The CDR3 contains 14 residues. The ends lost 5 bases at V and 3 bases at J; junction bases unmatched: 5. The germline V gene encodes CDR1 SGHTA and CDR2 FQGNSA. CDR3 sequence (DNA): TGTGCCAGCAGCGAAGACAGGGGGTACTACGAGCAGTACTTC. This gives the protein CASSEDRGYYEQYF.

The CDR3 bases are TGTGCCAGCAGCAAGGACAGCAAATATGGCTACACCTTC. This sequence encodes CASSKDSKYGYTF. The rearrangement uses TRBV11-1 and TRBJ1-2; D is possibly TRBD1 (6 bases). CDR1 is SGHAT, CDR2 FQDESV, per germline (reference sequence). Trimming left V 5 bases short and J 5 bases short, with 12 bases between. CDR3 length: 13 residues. The full variable domain, its missing parts supplied by reference TRBV11-1 and TRBJ1-2, is EAEVAQSPRYKITEKSQAVAFWCDPISGHATLYWYRQILGQGPELLVQFQDESVVDDSQLPKDRFSAERLKGVDSTLKIQPAELGDSAMYLCASSKDSKYGYTFGSGTRLTVV.

There are a few counts of this clone. The chain combines TRBV21-1 with TRBJ1-1. TRBV21-1 has pseudogene status. The CDR3 consists of 11 residues. The CDR3 nucleotides are TGTGCCAGCAGCAATGGGAGTGAAGCTTTCTTT. The encoded protein is CASSNGSEAFF.

The V gene is TRBV6-5, the J gene TRBJ2-3, with 9 bases lining up with TRBD1. The V segment lost 8 bases and the J segment 2 bases; nucleotides outside the gene matches: 5. Germline CDR1 MNHEY, CDR2 SVGAGI. The CDR3 consists of 14 residues. CDR3 loop: CASGRDRVTDTQYF. CDR3 nucleotides: TGTGCCAGCGGCCGGGACAGGGTCACAGATACGCAGTATTTT.

The J gene is TRBJ2-1, the V gene TRBV7-9; the match to TRBD2 covers 7 bases. The CDR3 consists of 16 residues. J was trimmed by 7 bases and V by 1 base; bases with no gene match: 10. The germline CDR1 and CDR2 sequences are SEHNR and FQNEAQ (reference sequence). CDR3 residues: CASSLGSSGPRNEQFF. The CDR3 bases are TGTGCCAGCAGCTTAGGTTCTAGCGGCCCTCGGAATGAGCAGTTCTTC. Combining the CDR3 with reference TRBV7-9 and TRBJ2-1 gives the whole variable domain DTGVSQNPRHKITKRGQNVTFRCDPISEHNRLYWYRQTLGQGPEFLTYFQNEAQLEKSRLLSDRFSAERPKGSFSTLEIQRTEQGDSAMYLCASSLGSSGPRNEQFFGPGTRLTVL.

The chain carries TRBV4-1 and TRBJ1-2; 9 bases are a match to TRBD1. The CDR3 totals 16 residues. V lost 1 base and J lost 5; bases outside the gene matches: 8. The V gene's germline CDR1 is MGHRA and CDR2 YSYEKL. This CDR3 reads CASSQVGDRADYGYTF. CDR3 in DNA: TGCGCCAGCAGCCAAGTAGGGGACAGGGCCGATTATGGCTACACCTTC.

The CDR3 DNA sequence: TGCGCCAGCAGCTCGGGAAGGGTCCGATGCAATGAGCAGTTCTTC. Amino acid sequence: CASSSGRVRCNEQFF. The rearrangement uses TRBV5-1 and TRBJ2-1; tentative D call: TRBD2 (5 bases). This CDR3 is 15 amino acids long. CDR1 and CDR2 from the germline V gene are SGHRS and YFSETQ. V was trimmed by 3 bases and J by 6 bases, leaving 16 bases between them.

This clone has just a few counts. The genes are TRBV6-1 and TRBJ1-4, with unresolved D. Trimming cost V 4 bases and J 8 bases, with 5 bases left between them. The CDR3 sequence is 11 residues long. In germline, CDR1 is MNHNS, CDR2 SASEGT. The CDR3 protein is CASSVEEKLFF. The CDR3 bases are TGTGCCAGCAGTGTAGAAGAAAAACTGTTTTTT.

V and J are TRBV4-3 and TRBJ1-2; 11 bases map to TRBD1. With V trimmed by 1 base and J by 8 bases, 9 bases remained unmatched. Germline CDR1 is LGHNA and CDR2 is YSLEER. This CDR3 comprises 16 residues. CDR3 amino acids: CASSQGTGGAVVGYTF. The CDR3 DNA sequence: TGCGCCAGCAGCCAAGGGACAGGGGGCGCGGTTGTGGGCTACACCTTC.

The V gene is TRBV30, the J gene TRBJ2-5; D remains unclear. The DNA end is more similar to TRBJ2-7, so the J call may be wrong. Per the germline V gene, CDR1 is GTSNPN and CDR2 is SVGIG (reference sequence). The CDR3 loop spans 11 amino acids. In DNA form, the CDR3 reads TGTGCCTCAAGCTCGCCCTACGAGCAGTACTTC. This gives the protein CASSSPYEQYF.

CDR3 amino acids: CASSKEAFGTVYEQYF. CDR3 bases: TGTGCCAGCAGCAAAGAGGCCTTTGGGACAGTCTACGAGCAGTACTTC. The rearrangement links TRBV21-1 to TRBJ2-7; the table's D call, TRBD1, has no DNA check behind it. TRBV21-1 is classified as a pseudogene. The CDR3 spans 16 residues.

This rearrangement joins TRBV9 to TRBJ1-6; D call uncertain. Trimming pared 0 bases from V and 5 bases from J, leaving 9 bases between. CDR1 is SGDLS and CDR2 is YYNGEE in the germline V gene. The CDR3 totals 15 residues. CDR3 in DNA: TGTGCCAGCAGCGTAGATCTCGGGAATAATTCACCCCTCCACTTT. Translated: CASSVDLGNNSPLHF.

The rearrangement links TRBV18 to TRBJ2-5, with TRBD1 as a possible D gene (5 bases). The CDR3 sequence is 14 residues long. The germline V and J ends were trimmed by 0 bases and 5 bases, with 10 bases remaining between them. Germline V gene lookup returns CDR1 KGHSH and CDR2 LQKENI. CDR3 coding DNA: TGTGCCAGCTCACCACCGAGCCAGGGTGAGACCCAGTACTTC. Its translation: CASSPPSQGETQYF.

The chain joins TRBV11-2 to TRBJ2-1; TRBD2 agrees at 8 bases. This CDR3 is built from 17 residues. V shed 6 bases and J 2 bases; nucleotides not matched to a gene: 12. Germline assignment: CDR1 SGHAT and CDR2 FQNNGV. The CDR3, as DNA: TGTGCCAGCAGTCCCCGGGGAGCTAGCGGGCCCTACAATGAGCAGTTCTTC. Its protein product is CASSPRGASGPYNEQFF.

This clone has more than one count but fewer than ten. The chain recombines TRBV25-1 with TRBJ1-6; 7 positions match TRBD1. V dropped 3 bases and J dropped 6; count of bases not matched to a gene: 8. This CDR3 comprises 16 residues. Looked up from germline, CDR1 is MGHDK and CDR2 is SYGVNS. CDR3 protein: CASSDARTGPNSPLHF. The CDR3 DNA sequence: TGTGCCAGCAGTGACGCTAGGACAGGACCTAATTCACCCCTCCACTTT.

This sequence joins TRBV19 and TRBJ2-5; D is possibly TRBD2 (7 bases). V dropped 2 bases and J dropped 1 base, with 14 bases sitting between them. This CDR3 is built from 16 residues. Germline V gene lookup returns CDR1 LNHDA and CDR2 SQIVND (reference sequence). For the CDR3, the DNA is TGTGCCAGTAGTATAAGGGGGGGGGCCCCCCAAGAGACCCAGTACTTC. Translation: CASSIRGGAPQETQYF.

V usage is TRBV19 and J usage is TRBJ2-5, with D possibly TRBD1 on 5 matching bases. The DNA matches TRBJ2-7 better at its end, which makes the J call doubtful. The CDR3 runs 13 residues. The germline gives CDR1 LNHDA, CDR2 SQIVND (reference sequence). The CDR3 DNA reads as TGTGCCAGTAGTCCGGACATTCTCTACGAGCAGTACTTC. This encodes CASSPDILYEQYF.

The rearrangement links TRBV7-9 to TRBJ2-7; D perhaps matches TRBD2 (5 bases). CDR3 size: 13 residues. The germline CDR1 and CDR2 sequences are SEHNR and FQNEAQ (reference sequence). The ends were cut back, 3 bases at V and 2 bases at J, with 8 bases in the middle. The CDR3 DNA sequence: TGTGCCAGCAGCTTGGGGAGAACCTACGAGCAGTACTTC. This encodes CASSLGRTYEQYF.

The chain has TRBV4-3 and TRBJ2-1, with 7 bases fitting TRBD1. CDR3 length: 14 amino acids. V lost 2 bases, J lost 8 bases, and 6 bases stayed unmatched. Germline CDR1 is LGHNA and CDR2 is YSLEER. In nucleotides, the CDR3 is TGCGCCAGCAGCCAATTCACAGGGGCCGATGAGCAGTTCTTC. Protein: CASSQFTGADEQFF.

The gene calls are TRBV18 and TRBJ2-2; 14 bases map to TRBD2. CDR1 KGHSH and CDR2 LQKENI come from the germline V gene. The CDR3 is made up of 19 amino acids. V trimming: 8 bases; J trimming: 4 bases; junction bases outside the gene matches: 15. As DNA, the CDR3 is TGTGCCAGCCAATCGAAGGGACTAGCGGGAGAAGATAGCACCGGGGAGCTGTTTTTT. Translating it yields CASQSKGLAGEDSTGELFF.

The chain employs TRBV9 and TRBJ1-6; no clear D. The CDR3 sequence is 14 residues long. The germline V gene has CDR1 SGDLS and CDR2 YYNGEE. Trimming shortened V by 6 bases and J by 0 bases, and 7 bases separated the two germline ends. DNA of the CDR3: TGTGCCAGCAAATCGAGCTCCTATAATTCACCCCTCCACTTT. Amino acids: CASKSSSYNSPLHF.

The J gene is TRBJ1-2, the V gene TRBV10-3; 7 bases agree with TRBD1. The CDR3 totals 14 residues. Germline trimming cut 3 bases from V and 3 bases from J; bases unmatched to any gene: 4. The germline CDR1 and CDR2 sequences are ENHRY and SYGVKD. The CDR3 bases are TGTGCCATCAGTGAAGGGGGACAGCACTATGGCTACACCTTC. It yields the protein CAISEGGQHYGYTF.

The rearrangement uses TRBV6-5 and TRBJ1-1; D may be TRBD1 (5 bases). Germline CDR1 is MNHEY and CDR2 is SVGAGI. V lost 5 bases to trimming and J lost 0 bases, with 13 bases between them. This CDR3 has 15 amino acids. The CDR3 DNA follows: TGTGCCAGCAGTCCCCGGGGGGGTATGAACACTGAAGCTTTCTTT. Protein product: CASSPRGGMNTEAFF.

The chain employs TRBV5-8 and TRBJ2-5; TRBD2 is a possible D gene (6 bases). CDR3 length equals 16 residues. CDR1 is SGHTS, CDR2 YDEGEE, per germline. V lost 4 bases to trimming and J lost 1 base, with 17 bases between them. This CDR3 is CASSITAPGLQETQYF. The CDR3, as DNA: TGTGCCAGCAGCATAACCGCCCCGGGACTCCAAGAGACCCAGTACTTC.

This clone has just a few counts. The rearrangement uses TRBV6-1 and TRBJ2-3; D gene unclear. The CDR3 is 14 amino acids. Germline-derived CDR1 and CDR2 are MNHNS and SASEGT. The V end lost 2 bases, the J end lost 3 bases, and 9 bases lay between the germline ends. The DNA for the CDR3 is TGTGCCAGCAGTGAACCAACTTGGACAGATACGCAGTATTTT. Protein sequence: CASSEPTWTDTQYF.

The chain couples TRBV7-9 to TRBJ1-2; D is possibly TRBD1 (6 bases). Germline values: CDR1 SEHNR, CDR2 FQNEAQ (reference sequence). Trimming shortened V by 1 base and J by 3 bases, and 18 bases separated the two germline ends. The CDR3 has 17 residues. The CDR3 protein is CASSLVRGGRGDYGYTF. For the CDR3, the DNA is TGTGCCAGCAGCTTAGTAAGAGGAGGCAGGGGCGACTATGGCTACACCTTC. Looking up the rest from reference TRBV7-9 and TRBJ1-2 gives the full variable domain: DTGVSQNPRHKITKRGQNVTFRCDPISEHNRLYWYRQTLGQGPEFLTYFQNEAQLEKSRLLSDRFSAERPKGSFSTLEIQRTEQGDSAMYLCASSLVRGGRGDYGYTFGSGTRLTVV.